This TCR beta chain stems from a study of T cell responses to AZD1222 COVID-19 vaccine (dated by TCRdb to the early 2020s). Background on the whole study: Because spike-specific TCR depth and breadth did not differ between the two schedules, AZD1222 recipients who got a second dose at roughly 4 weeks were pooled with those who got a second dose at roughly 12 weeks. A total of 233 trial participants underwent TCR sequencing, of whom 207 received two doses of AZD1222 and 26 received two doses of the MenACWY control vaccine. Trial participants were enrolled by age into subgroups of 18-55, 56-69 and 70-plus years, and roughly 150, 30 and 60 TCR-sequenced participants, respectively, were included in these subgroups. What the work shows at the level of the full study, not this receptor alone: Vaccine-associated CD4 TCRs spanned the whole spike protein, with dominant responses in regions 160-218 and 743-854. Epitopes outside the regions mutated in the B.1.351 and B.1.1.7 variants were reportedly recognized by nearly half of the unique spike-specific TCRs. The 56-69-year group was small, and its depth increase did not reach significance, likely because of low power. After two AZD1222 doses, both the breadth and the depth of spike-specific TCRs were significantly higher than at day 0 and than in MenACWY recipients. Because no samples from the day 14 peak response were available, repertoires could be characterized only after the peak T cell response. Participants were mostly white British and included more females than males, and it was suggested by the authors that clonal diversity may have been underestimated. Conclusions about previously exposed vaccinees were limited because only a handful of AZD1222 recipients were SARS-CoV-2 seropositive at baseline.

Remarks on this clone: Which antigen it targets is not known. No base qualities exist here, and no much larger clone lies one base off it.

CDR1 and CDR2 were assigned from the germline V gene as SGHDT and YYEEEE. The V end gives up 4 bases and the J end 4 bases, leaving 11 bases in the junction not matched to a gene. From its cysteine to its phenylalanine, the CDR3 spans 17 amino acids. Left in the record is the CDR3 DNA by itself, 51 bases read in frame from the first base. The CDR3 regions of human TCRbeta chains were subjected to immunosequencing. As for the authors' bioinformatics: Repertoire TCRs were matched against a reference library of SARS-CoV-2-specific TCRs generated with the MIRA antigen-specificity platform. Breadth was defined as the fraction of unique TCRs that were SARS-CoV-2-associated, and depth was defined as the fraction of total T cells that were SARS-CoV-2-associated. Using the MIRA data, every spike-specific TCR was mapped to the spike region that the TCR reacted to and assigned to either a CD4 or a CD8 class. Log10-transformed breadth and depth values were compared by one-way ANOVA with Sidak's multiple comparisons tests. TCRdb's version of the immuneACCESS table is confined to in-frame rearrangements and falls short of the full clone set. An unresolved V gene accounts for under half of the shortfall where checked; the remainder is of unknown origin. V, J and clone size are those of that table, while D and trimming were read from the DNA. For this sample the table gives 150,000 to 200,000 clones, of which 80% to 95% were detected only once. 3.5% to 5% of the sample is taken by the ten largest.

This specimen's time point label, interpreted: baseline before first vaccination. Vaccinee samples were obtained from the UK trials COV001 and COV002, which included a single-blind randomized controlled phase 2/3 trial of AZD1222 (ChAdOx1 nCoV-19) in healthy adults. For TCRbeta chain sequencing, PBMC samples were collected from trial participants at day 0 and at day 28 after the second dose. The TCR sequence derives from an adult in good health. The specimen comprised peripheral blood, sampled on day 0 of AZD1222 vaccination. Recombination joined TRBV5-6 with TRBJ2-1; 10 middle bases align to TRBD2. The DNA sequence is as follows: TGTGCCAGCAGCCGCCCCCTTCTAGCGGGGGAATACAATGAGCAGTTCTTC. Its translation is CASSRPLLAGEYNEQFF.